Each of the 17 T cell receptor beta chains below was sequenced from the same sample in a study of cytomegalovirus exposure and HLA in healthy donors. PCR used 60 Vbeta primers and 13 Jbeta primers. This table comes from immunoSEQ multiplex PCR, and its TCRdb copy is limited to in-frame clones, with some not included. The repertoire holds more than 95,000 clones, with around 81% as singletons. The specimen sequenced was PBMCs. All receptors come from a female donor in good health and CMV-seronegative.

The chain couples TRBV15 to TRBJ2-1; 8 bases map to TRBD2. This CDR3 is 16 amino acids long. CDR1 is LNHNV, CDR2 YYDKDF, per germline (reference sequence). J gave up 5 bases and V 5 bases, and 11 bases lay outside the gene matches. CDR3 coding DNA: TGTGCCACCAGCCCCCGTCGAGCGGGGGTGAACAATGAGCAGTTCTTC. Translating it yields CATSPRRAGVNNEQFF.

The chain has TRBV6-5 and TRBJ1-1, with 9 bases aligning to TRBD1. Germline lookup yields CDR1 MNHEY and CDR2 SVGAGI. This CDR3 comprises 14 residues. After removal of 2 bases from V and 3 bases from J, the junction contained 1 base not matched to a gene. The CDR3 region has the DNA TGTGCCAGCAGTTACACAGGGGGCCACACTGAAGCTTTCTTT. Translated, it gives CASSYTGGHTEAFF.

This sequence joins TRBV4-2 and TRBJ2-1; TRBD2 matches at 7 bases. There are 17 residues in the CDR3. V shed 0 bases and J 0 bases; nucleotides not matched to a gene: 5. The germline gives CDR1 LGHNA, CDR2 YNFKEQ. The DNA of the CDR3 is TGTGCCAGCAGCCAAGATCCGCCTAGCGGCTCCTACAATGAGCAGTTCTTC. Protein: CASSQDPPSGSYNEQFF.

This chain links TRBV5-1 with TRBJ2-1, with 7 nucleotides matching TRBD2. The J segment lost 9 bases and the V segment lost 4 bases, leaving 10 bases of the junction unmatched. The CDR3 has 14 amino acids. The V gene's germline CDR1 is SGHRS and CDR2 YFSETQ. The CDR3 sequence: CASSPGLVDSEQFF. In nucleotides, the CDR3 is TGCGCCAGCAGCCCCGGACTAGTAGACAGTGAGCAGTTCTTC.

The genes are TRBV5-4 and TRBJ2-5, with 13 bases that match TRBD2. The J segment lost 4 bases and the V segment lost 4 bases, leaving 4 bases of the junction unmatched. Germline V gives CDR1 SGHNT, CDR2 YYREEE (reference sequence). The CDR3 is made up of 15 amino acids. CDR3 sequence reads: CASSGLAGAPETQYF. The CDR3 coding sequence is TGTGCCAGCAGCGGACTAGCGGGAGCGCCAGAGACCCAGTACTTC.

The rearrangement joins TRBV5-4 to TRBJ1-1; 8 bases line up with TRBD1. Looked up from germline, CDR1 is SGHNT and CDR2 is YYREEE (reference sequence). This CDR3 spans 14 amino acids. V lost 4 bases and J lost 4; bases outside the gene matches: 6. CDR3 in amino acids: CASSDGQGVTEAFF. As DNA, the CDR3 is TGTGCCAGCAGCGATGGACAGGGAGTCACTGAAGCTTTCTTT.

As DNA, the CDR3 is TGTGCCAGCAGCTTAACAGGGACTAGCGGGTTTGCAGATACGCAGTATTTT. Its translation: CASSLTGTSGFADTQYF. The V call is TRBV7-3, the J call TRBJ2-3; 12 positions match TRBD2. V gave up 0 bases and J gave up 4 bases; unmatched junction bases: 5. From germline, CDR1 is SGHTA and CDR2 FQGTGA. The CDR3 length is 17 residues.

This clone was recorded a few times. V gene TRBV28 combines with J gene TRBJ2-4; maybe TRBD2 (5 bases). Trimming pared 6 bases from V and 4 bases from J, leaving 16 bases between. The germline V gene has CDR1 MDHEN and CDR2 SYDVKM. The CDR3 spans 15 residues. The CDR3 DNA is TGTGCCAGCAGCCCTCGAGGAGGTGGAAAAAACATTCAGTACTTC. The encoded protein is CASSPRGGGKNIQYF.

This clone was seen a few times. The rearrangement joins TRBV18 to TRBJ1-2, with D maybe TRBD1 (5 bases). Trimming removed 4 bases from V and 3 bases from J, with 9 bases in between. CDR1 and CDR2 from the germline V gene are KGHSH and LQKENI. The CDR3 covers 13 residues. In nucleotides, the CDR3 is TGTGCCAGCTCACAGGGGTCGGACTATGGCTACACCTTC. It is translated as CASSQGSDYGYTF.

This chain links TRBV5-1 with TRBJ2-5; a weak D match, TRBD1 (6 bases). The V gene lost 5 bases and the J gene lost 4 bases, with 9 bases spanning the gap. The CDR3 loop spans 12 amino acids. The germline CDR1 and CDR2 sequences are SGHRS and YFSETQ. The CDR3 protein is CASSSDRETQYF. The CDR3 DNA reads as TGCGCCAGCAGTTCGGACAGAGAGACCCAGTACTTC.

The rearrangement links TRBV5-4 to TRBJ2-2; tentative D call: TRBD1 (6 bases). The CDR3 loop spans 15 amino acids. V lost 3 bases and J lost 6, with 15 bases in between. Germline V gives CDR1 SGHNT, CDR2 YYREEE (reference sequence). This CDR3 reads CASSSYHRAAGELFF. In DNA, the CDR3 is TGTGCCAGCAGCTCCTACCACAGGGCCGCCGGGGAGCTGTTTTTT.

The V call is TRBV5-4, the J call TRBJ2-1; 9 bases align to TRBD2. V shed 2 bases, J shed 7 bases, and the junction held 7 bases outside the gene matches. The germline V gene has CDR1 SGHNT and CDR2 YYREEE (reference sequence). There are 15 residues in the CDR3. The CDR3 DNA reads as TGTGCCAGCAGCTTACTGGCGGGGGGGGAAAATGAGCAGTTCTTC. This gives the protein CASSLLAGGENEQFF.

The rearrangement joins TRBV18 to TRBJ2-1; 7 nucleotides align to TRBD2. Germline CDR1 and CDR2: KGHSH and LQKENI. V gave up 4 bases and J gave up 10 bases; unmatched junction bases: 10. The CDR3 contains 14 residues. The CDR3 is CASSLGLGVLEQFF. In DNA form, the CDR3 reads TGTGCCAGCTCACTCGGACTAGGAGTCCTAGAGCAGTTCTTC. Full variable domain (rest looked up from reference TRBV18 and TRBJ2-1): NAGVMQNPRHLVRRRGQEARLRCSPMKGHSHVYWYRQLPEEGLKFMVYLQKENIIDESGMPKERFSAEFPKEGPSILRIQQVVRGDSAAYFCASSLGLGVLEQFFGPGTRLTVL.

This rearrangement joins TRBV7-9 to TRBJ1-4; 8 bases align to TRBD1. Germline assignment: CDR1 SEHNR and CDR2 FQNEAQ (reference sequence). V lost 6 bases, J lost 5 bases, and 8 bases stayed unmatched. The CDR3 extends over 15 amino acids. DNA of the CDR3: TGTGCCAGCAGAACTACAGGGGGGGGAAATGAAAAACTGTTTTTT. Residues: CASRTTGGGNEKLFF.

The chain joins TRBV28 to TRBJ2-1; D gene ambiguous. This CDR3 spans 14 amino acids. The germline CDR1 and CDR2 sequences are MDHEN and SYDVKM. V lost 2 bases, J lost 0 bases, and 5 bases lay in between. The CDR3 region is CASSLVGSYNEQFF. The CDR3, as DNA: TGTGCCAGCAGTTTAGTCGGCTCCTACAATGAGCAGTTCTTC.

The V and J genes are TRBV2 and TRBJ1-2; TRBD1 matches at 8 bases. CDR3 length: 15 residues. Looked up from germline, CDR1 is SNHLY and CDR2 is FYNNEI. V shed 7 bases and J 7 bases; nucleotides not matched to a gene: 14. The DNA for the CDR3 is TGTGCCAGCAATGGAACCTTCGGACAGGGCGGTGGCTACACCTTC. Protein sequence: CASNGTFGQGGGYTF. Full variable domain (remainder filled in from reference TRBV2 and TRBJ1-2): EPEVTQTPSHQVTQMGQEVILRCVPISNHLYFYWYRQILGQKVEFLVSFYNNEISEKSEIFDDQFSVERPDGSNFTLKIRSTKLEDSAMYFCASNGTFGQGGGYTFGSGTRLTVV.

This sequence joins TRBV2 and TRBJ2-7; 9 positions match TRBD1. This CDR3 is 15 amino acids long. Germline V gives CDR1 SNHLY, CDR2 FYNNEI. V shed 1 base and J 2 bases; nucleotides not matched to a gene: 3. CDR3 in DNA: TGTGCCAGCAGTGAAGGGGACAGGGACCCCTACGAGCAGTACTTC. Amino acid sequence: CASSEGDRDPYEQYF. The whole variable domain, remainder taken from reference TRBV2 and TRBJ2-7, is EPEVTQTPSHQVTQMGQEVILRCVPISNHLYFYWYRQILGQKVEFLVSFYNNEISEKSEIFDDQFSVERPDGSNFTLKIRSTKLEDSAMYFCASSEGDRDPYEQYFGPGTRLTVT.